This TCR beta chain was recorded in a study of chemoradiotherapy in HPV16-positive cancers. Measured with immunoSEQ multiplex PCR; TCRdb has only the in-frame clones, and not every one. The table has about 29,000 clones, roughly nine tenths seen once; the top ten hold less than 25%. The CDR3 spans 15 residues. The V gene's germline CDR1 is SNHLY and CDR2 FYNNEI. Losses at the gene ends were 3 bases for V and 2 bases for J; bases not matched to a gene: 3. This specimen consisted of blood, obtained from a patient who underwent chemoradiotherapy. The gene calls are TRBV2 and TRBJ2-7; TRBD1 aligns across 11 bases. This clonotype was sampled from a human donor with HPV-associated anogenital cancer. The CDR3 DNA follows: TGTGCCAGCAGTGACCCGGGACAGGGGGCCTACGAGCAGTACTTC. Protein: CASSDPGQGAYEQYF.